This TCR beta chain came from a study of Graves' ophthalmopathy and Graves' hyperthyroidism. General observations from the study: Blood samples also showed most expanded thyroid clonotypes exceeding 0.001 frequency.

The TCR beta CDR3 regions underwent amplification from RNA transcripts. The library came from an HTBI-primed first-round RT-PCR and a second-round multiplex PCR. MiXCR, applied by TCRdb to the multiplex PCR reads, yields one record per CDR3 protein. Among over a million distinct CDR3 sequences listed, 36% were seen once. This clonotype was seen more than once but under ten times. The antigen is not known. Germline V gene sequence: CDR1 KGHSH, CDR2 LQKENI. CDR3 size: 12 residues. The V end was cut by 3 bases, the J end by 7 bases, with 10 bases between. V and J are TRBV18 and TRBJ2-7; possibly TRBD2 for D (5 bases). This clonotype was sampled from an adult man with Graves' hyperthyroidism. The source material was peripheral blood or thyroid tissue (not recorded which). The CDR3 sequence: CASSPNREEQYF. The CDR3 DNA is TGTGCCAGCTCACCGAACCGGGAAGAGCAGTACTTC.